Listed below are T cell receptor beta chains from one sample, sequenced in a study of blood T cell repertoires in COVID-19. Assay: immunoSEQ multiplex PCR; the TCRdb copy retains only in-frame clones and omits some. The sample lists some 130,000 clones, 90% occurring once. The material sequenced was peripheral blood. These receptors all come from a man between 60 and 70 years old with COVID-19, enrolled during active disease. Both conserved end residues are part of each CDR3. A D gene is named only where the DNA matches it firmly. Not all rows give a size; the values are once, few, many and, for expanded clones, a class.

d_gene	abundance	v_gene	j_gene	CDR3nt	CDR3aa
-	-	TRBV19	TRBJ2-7	TGTGCCAGTAGTACCAACTTAGCGGACGAGCAGTACTTC	CASSTNLADEQYF
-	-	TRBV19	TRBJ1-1	TGTGCCAGTAGCTCGTACGGGGGACGCACTGAAGCTTTCTTT	CASSSYGGRTEAFF
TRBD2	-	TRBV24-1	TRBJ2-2	TGTGCCACCAGTGATCCTAGCGGGGGTGAGACCGGGGAGCTGTTTTTT	CATSDPSGGETGELFF
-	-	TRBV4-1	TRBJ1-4	TGCGCCAGCAGCCCTTTCACGGAGACTAATGAAAAACTGTTTTTT	CASSPFTETNEKLFF
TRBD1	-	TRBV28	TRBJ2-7	TGTGCCAGCAGTTTATGGGGACAGGGGGCGGTCGAGCAGTACTTC	CASSLWGQGAVEQYF
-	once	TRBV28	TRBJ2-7	TGTGCCAGCAGGAGACATGACCCAACCTACGAGCAGTACTTC	CASRRHDPTYEQYF
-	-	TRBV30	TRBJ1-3	TGTGCCTGGAGTGCGGGGAGCTCTGGAAACACCATATATTTT	CAWSAGSSGNTIYF
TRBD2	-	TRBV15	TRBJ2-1	TGTGCCACCAGCCGGGGGCTAGCGGGAGCGGGCGAGCAGTTCTTC	CATSRGLAGAGEQFF
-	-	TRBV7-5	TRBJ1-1	TGTGTCAGAAGCTTAGCGGCTTCTCGGGCGATCGAGGGCACTGAAGCTTTCTTT	CVRSLAASRAIEGTEAFF
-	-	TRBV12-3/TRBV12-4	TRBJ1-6	TGTGCCAGCAGTCCGCCGGGTTCACCCCTCCACTTT	CASSPPGSPLHF
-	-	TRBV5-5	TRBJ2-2	TGTGCCAGCAGGGCTCGGGATCTGAACACCGGGGAGCTGTTTTTT	CASRARDLNTGELFF